Reported below is one TCR beta chain. These data come from a study of blood T cell repertoires in COVID-19. At the level of the study: Acute and convalescent COVID-19 specimens originated in the United States, Italy and Spain. In each case, the material was cDNA or gDNA derived from T cells, B-cell-depleted T cells, or PBMCs.

CDR1 and CDR2 (germline): MNHEY, SVGEGT. The V and J ends lost 2 bases and 1 base respectively, with 8 bases between them. The CDR3 runs 14 residues. As originally analysed: Amplifying reference gene primers gave estimates of nucleated cell counts. The repertoire was sequenced with immunoSEQ multiplex PCR; TCRdb's copy has only in-frame clones and lacks some. From that table come the V and J calls and clone size; the DNA was used to work out D and trimming. Of approximately 200,000 clones in the sample, approximately 87% were seen once. The rearrangement links TRBV6-2 or TRBV6-3 to TRBJ2-5; D may be TRBD2 (5 bases). The TCR was taken from a woman between 50 and 59 years old with acute or convalescent COVID-19. Sequenced material: peripheral blood. The CDR3, as DNA: TGTGCCAGCAGTTACACTAGACTCCAAGAGACCCAGTACTTC. Protein product: CASSYTRLQETQYF.